This T cell receptor beta chain derives from a study of T cells in Graves' hyperthyroidism and ophthalmopathy. Study information: Sampling of peripheral blood happened at initial diagnosis, prior to any treatment.

Amplified TCR beta CDR3 regions derived from RNA transcripts. TCR CDR3 underwent first-round RT-PCR with the HTBI primer set. TCRdb analysed the multiplex PCR reads with MiXCR anew, one entry per CDR3 protein. This table holds approximately 420,000 distinct CDR3 sequences, approximately 15% found once. Patients counted as stable if ophthalmopathy did not develop within 18 months. This clonotype was recorded at least ten times. The CDR3 has 13 amino acids. V lost 6 bases to trimming and J lost 5 bases, with 11 bases between them. CDR1 and CDR2 from the germline V gene are SGHTA and FQGNSA. What was sequenced was blood. This sequence was found in a woman younger than 45 with Graves' hyperthyroidism. The V call is TRBV7-2, the J call TRBJ2-1; D gene ambiguous. CDR3 in amino acids: CASRIDSDNEQFF. In nucleotides, the CDR3 is TGTGCCAGCAGGATCGACTCGGACAATGAGCAGTTCTTC.